This T cell receptor beta chain was identified during a study of T-cell reconstitution after alpha-beta-depleted transplantation in children (dated by TCRdb to 2016 to 2017). Describing the broader study: Using TCR repertoire profiling, the study followed T-cell immune reconstitution in a quantitative way in children after TCRalphabeta/CD19-depleted allogeneic hematopoietic cell transplantation. The paper's findings and limits, for the study overall: The apparently early recovery of alphabetaT-cell counts about two months after transplant reportedly depended on only several hundred rapidly expanded clones that came from non-depleted graft cells. In some patients, the high TCRbeta diversity seen at day 60 was put down to recipient T cells and intrathymic progenitors that had survived conditioning. Over the following months the frequencies of hyperexpanded clones went down, and after one year T-cell counts and TCRbeta diversity were mostly credited to newly produced T cells.

This clonotype was observed a handful of times. Its antigen target is currently unknown. Per-nucleotide qualities are absent, and no much larger clonotype sits a single base away. Library preparation employed PCR. Sequencing used an Illumina HiSeq 2500. TCR libraries were prepared with molecular barcoding, using unique molecular identifiers to normalize TCRbeta repertoire quantification. TCRdb ran its own pipeline on the public reads, namely fastp trimming at Q25 and MiXCR clone calling, and kept in-frame beta chains. Rows with one shared CDR3 protein collapse into an entry with the most common genes and DNA. The sample contains 700,000 to 950,000 distinct CDR3 sequences, about 15% of them found a single time. The top ten hold roughly 4.8% of the sample. The germline V gene (reference sequence) provides CDR1 MNHEY and CDR2 SMNVEV. Including the terminal cysteine and phenylalanine, the CDR3 comprises 14 residues. Of the read, only the CDR3 DNA is kept; its 42 bases are in frame from base 1. A distance of 12 bases separates the germline ends of V and J, which lose 5 bases and 1 base respectively.

Per the publication, the treatment or condition label means: allogeneic hematopoietic cell transplantation with graft depleted of TCRalphabeta T cells and CD19 B cells. Transplant recipients were children who received TCRalphabeta/CD19-depleted allogeneic hematopoietic cell grafts. The specimen was PBMCs, mostly from graft donor cells, collected 360 days after TCRalphabeta/CD19-depleted stem cell transplant. The sequence derives from a male patient younger than 18 who had a stem cell transplant for acute lymphoblastic leukemia, so the T cells may come from the graft donor. Rearrangement joined TRBV27 to TRBJ2-7; the D gene is possibly TRBD1 or TRBD2, each agreeing over 5 bases. The DNA reads as follows: TGTGCCAGCAGTAATGAGGGGTCTTCCTACGAGCAGTACTTC. Its translation reads: CASSNEGSSYEQYF.